Following are 22 T cell receptor beta chains from one sample sequenced in a study of PD-1 blockade in classical Hodgkin lymphoma. This table comes from immunoSEQ multiplex PCR, and its TCRdb copy is limited to in-frame clones, with some not included. Of some 22,000 clones listed, about 72% are singletons. Time point given: cycle 4 day 1 (C4D1), after about 6 weeks of nivolumab. There was relapse after autologous stem cell transplantation in every patient, and there was variation in brentuximab vedotin exposure. Purification of CD4+ T cells from thawed PBMCs was performed via magnetic negative selection. Sequenced material: CD4+ T cells from blood, taken before the fourth cycle of nivolumab. These receptors were collected from a human donor with classical Hodgkin lymphoma.

V gene TRBV4-1 combines with J gene TRBJ2-1; 11 nucleotides align to TRBD2. Germline CDR1 and CDR2: MGHRA and YSYEKL. The CDR3 has 15 residues. V trimming: 1 base; J trimming: 9 bases; junction bases outside the gene matches: 5. Here the CDR3 reads CASSQVTSGGFEQFF. As DNA, the CDR3 is TGCGCCAGCAGCCAAGTCACTAGCGGGGGATTTGAGCAGTTCTTC.

This sequence joins TRBV30 and TRBJ2-7; D not certain. The germline V gene has CDR1 GTSNPN and CDR2 SVGIG (reference sequence). Trimming took off 3 bases at V and 4 bases at J, with 7 bases between the two ends. The CDR3 loop spans 11 amino acids. The CDR3 spells CAWSVRYEQYF. The CDR3 region has the DNA TGTGCCTGGAGCGTTAGGTACGAGCAGTACTTC.

The genes are TRBV4-2 and TRBJ2-5, with TRBD2 matching over 11 bases. This CDR3 is 17 amino acids long. The germline V gene has CDR1 LGHNA and CDR2 YNFKEQ. Trimming took 0 bases from V and 4 from J; bases not matched to a gene: 7. The CDR3 spells CASSQDRVAGGLETQYF. CDR3 sequence (DNA): TGTGCCAGCAGCCAAGATAGGGTAGCGGGGGGGCTAGAGACCCAGTACTTC.

The chain has TRBV7-2 and TRBJ2-7; 9 nucleotides agree with TRBD1. This CDR3 has 14 residues. The V segment lost 5 bases and the J segment 4 bases; nucleotides outside the gene matches: 6. Germline V gene lookup returns CDR1 SGHTA and CDR2 FQGNSA. The CDR3 is CASSGGQGRYEQYF. Here the CDR3 DNA reads TGTGCCAGCAGCGGAGGACAGGGGCGATACGAGCAGTACTTC.

The rearrangement uses TRBV4-3 and TRBJ2-5; D call uncertain. V gave up 0 bases and J gave up 5 bases, with 7 bases separating them. This CDR3 has 13 amino acids. Germline values: CDR1 LGHNA, CDR2 YSLEER. CDR3 bases: TGCGCCAGCAGCCAAGATTTCGCGGAGACCCAGTACTTC. Its translation: CASSQDFAETQYF.

This clone appeared a few times. The V gene is TRBV15, the J gene TRBJ1-6, with 9 bases matching TRBD1. The germline V gene encodes CDR1 LNHNV and CDR2 YYDKDF (reference sequence). With 5 bases clipped from V and 5 bases from J, the junction kept 1 base outside the gene matches. This CDR3 region has 14 residues. The CDR3 reads CATSWTGDNSPLHF. The CDR3, as DNA: TGTGCCACCAGCTGGACAGGGGATAATTCACCCCTCCACTTT.

The chain uses TRBV2 and TRBJ2-2, with D hard to call. This CDR3 region has 12 residues. V shed 7 bases and J shed 6 bases, with 9 bases lying between them. Germline V gene sequence: CDR1 SNHLY, CDR2 FYNNEI. The CDR3 sequence is CASTPGSGELFF. CDR3 DNA: TGTGCCAGCACCCCCGGCTCCGGGGAGCTGTTTTTT.

The chain uses TRBV7-5 and TRBJ2-5; the table's D call TRBD1 went unverified against the DNA. TRBV7-5 is reported as a pseudogene. The CDR3 length is 15 residues. The CDR3 region is CVRSLETASQETQYF. CDR3 bases: TGTGTCAGAAGCTTAGAAACAGCTTCACAAGAGACCCAGTACTTC.

The chain links TRBV10-3 to TRBJ2-3; 9 nucleotides match TRBD1. V lost 11 bases to trimming and J lost 6 bases; unmatched junction nucleotides: 9. CDR3 length equals 13 residues. CDR1 and CDR2 from the germline V gene are ENHRY and SYGVKD. Here the CDR3 reads CAVRDRETDTQYF. CDR3 nucleotide sequence: TGTGCCGTCCGGGACAGGGAAACCGATACGCAGTATTTT.

V is TRBV6-5 and J is TRBJ2-7; 8 nucleotides line up with TRBD1. In germline, CDR1 is MNHEY, CDR2 SVGAGI. J gave up 6 bases and V 6 bases, and 10 bases lay outside the gene matches. CDR3 length: 14 amino acids. DNA of the CDR3: TGTGCCAGCAGCACCCTCAGGGGGCGAGGCGAGCAGTACTTC. This gives the protein CASSTLRGRGEQYF.

The chain is built from TRBV2 and TRBJ2-7; the D is unclear. This CDR3 spans 13 amino acids. CDR1 is SNHLY and CDR2 is FYNNEI in the germline V gene. The V end lost 4 bases, the J end lost 6 bases, and 13 bases lay between the germline ends. CDR3 protein: CASSGGRTGEQYF. CDR3 DNA: TGTGCCAGCAGTGGTGGCAGAACTGGCGAGCAGTACTTC.

V is TRBV19 and J is TRBJ2-3; 9 nucleotides line up with TRBD1. Germline V lookup: CDR1 LNHDA, CDR2 SQIVND (reference sequence). CDR3 length equals 16 residues. Trimming cost V 8 bases and J 6 bases; bases outside gene matches: 15. CDR3 residues: CASCLGTGTPGDTQYF. The CDR3 DNA follows: TGTGCCAGTTGTTTAGGGACAGGGACTCCTGGGGATACGCAGTATTTT.

This rearrangement joins TRBV6-6 to TRBJ1-2, with unresolved D. Germline CDR1 and CDR2: MNHNY and SVGAGI (reference sequence). V lost 6 bases to trimming and J lost 0 bases, with 14 bases between them. This CDR3 spans 15 amino acids. The CDR3 reads CASSPLQTPNYGYTF. The CDR3 bases are TGTGCCAGCAGCCCCCTTCAAACTCCTAACTATGGCTACACCTTC.

This chain links TRBV28 with TRBJ2-5; a possible D gene is TRBD1 (6 bases). Germline CDR1 reads MDHEN; CDR2 reads SYDVKM. V lost 2 bases, J lost 1 base, and 11 bases lay in between. The CDR3 is 15 amino acids. CDR3 in DNA: TGTGCCAGCAGTTTACCAGGACAGACCCAAGAGACCCAGTACTTC. Its protein is CASSLPGQTQETQYF.

This clone appeared once. CDR3 DNA: TGCAGTGCTAGTGGGGAAGAGACCCAGTACTTC. Protein: CSASGEETQYF. The chain uses TRBV20-1 and TRBJ2-5; D gene unclear. V gave up 3 bases and J gave up 3 bases, with 5 bases separating them. This CDR3 has 11 amino acids. Germline lookup yields CDR1 DFQATT and CDR2 SNEGSKA (reference sequence).

This clone has only one observation. The V and J genes are TRBV19 and TRBJ2-3; D may be TRBD2 (5 bases). This CDR3 spans 13 amino acids. From germline, CDR1 is LNHDA and CDR2 SQIVND (reference sequence). V lost 5 bases, J lost 6 bases, and 12 bases lay in between. CDR3 sequence reads: CASSPLLADTQYF. The CDR3 nucleotides are TGTGCCAGTAGTCCCCTCTTAGCGGATACGCAGTATTTT.

The table lists this clone with a count of one. J is TRBJ2-3 and V is TRBV9; 7 bases map to TRBD1. This CDR3 region has 14 residues. Losses at the gene ends were 4 bases for V and 2 bases for J; bases not matched to a gene: 4. Germline lookup yields CDR1 SGDLS and CDR2 YYNGEE. The CDR3 loop is CASSYRGITDTQYF. The CDR3 DNA is TGTGCCAGCAGCTACAGGGGTATCACAGATACGCAGTATTTT.

This chain uses TRBV28 with TRBJ1-2, with TRBD1 identical over 7 bases. The CDR3 loop spans 13 amino acids. V dropped 3 bases and J dropped 4; count of bases not matched to a gene: 2. Germline CDR1 is MDHEN and CDR2 is SYDVKM. Written as DNA, the CDR3 is TGTGCCAGCAGTTTGGGGACAGTCTATGGCTACACCTTC. As protein: CASSLGTVYGYTF.

The J gene is TRBJ2-7, the V gene TRBV6-5; D possibly corresponds to TRBD2 (5 bases). The germline CDR1 and CDR2 sequences are MNHEY and SVGAGI. CDR3 size: 13 residues. Trimming left V 7 bases short and J 6 bases short, with 16 bases between. CDR3 nucleotides: TGTGCCAGCACCCGCGCCGAGGGCGCCGAGCAGTACTTC. Protein product: CASTRAEGAEQYF.

The chain uses TRBV5-1 and TRBJ2-5; possibly TRBD2 for D (6 bases). V was clipped by 7 bases and J by 2 bases, with 15 bases between them. Germline values: CDR1 SGHRS, CDR2 YFSETQ. CDR3 size: 14 residues. The CDR3 DNA follows: TGCGCCAGCGGGGCCGGGAGTTCGCAAGAGACCCAGTACTTC. The encoded protein is CASGAGSSQETQYF.

The chain combines TRBV19 with TRBJ2-7; TRBD1 matches at 9 bases. The CDR3 extends over 15 amino acids. From germline, CDR1 is LNHDA and CDR2 SQIVND (reference sequence). V was clipped by 1 base and J by 6 bases; unmatched bases: 7. CDR3 protein: CASSIGAGTGSEQYF. DNA of the CDR3: TGTGCCAGTAGTATAGGCGCCGGGACAGGGAGCGAGCAGTACTTC.

As regards this clone: The junction and the germline gene differ at one end; a read error may be behind it. V is TRBV18 and J is TRBJ1-5, with unresolved D. Germline V lookup: CDR1 KGHSH, CDR2 LQKENI. CDR3 length: 13 residues. The chain's CDR3 is CASSPGRLRLLTF. The CDR3 nucleotides read TGTGCCAGCTCACCGGGCCGGCTCCGGCTCCTAACTTTT.